This record concerns one TCR beta chain sequence. The target antigen is unknown. The CDR3 loop spans 15 amino acids. Germline values: CDR1 MDHEN, CDR2 SYDVKM. The ends were cut back, 3 bases at V and 14 bases at J, with 25 bases in the middle. The sample is drawn from a study of early T cells in non-severe SARS-CoV-2 infection. Study at large: The chains were unpaired, and the sequenced material was bulk RNA from unsorted whole blood. Study observations and caveats: Reliance on VDJdb matching favored anti-spike CD8 responses; private and CD4 specificities were missed.

Individual cDNA molecules each received unique molecular identifiers attached to them. TCRdb analysed the 5' RACE reads with MiXCR anew, one entry per CDR3 protein. The sample yields approximately 50,000 distinct CDR3 sequences, about 9.8% seen once. The sequence was obtained from an adult who was a healthcare worker with PCR-confirmed SARS-CoV-2 infection or an uninfected control (not recorded which). The sequenced sample consisted of whole blood. This chain links TRBV28 with TRBJ1-2, with D hard to call. The DNA of the CDR3 is TGTGCCAGCAGTTTGGACCTGAGACCCCCCCTGAATAGGACCTTC. Its protein product is CASSLDLRPPLNRTF.